This TCR beta chain stems from a study of CXCR3-negative and CXCR3-positive naive CD8 T cells. Study-wide points: For CXCR3-positive naive cells, TRB CDR3s were more hydrophobic than those of CXCR3-negative naive cells. Similarly elevated diversity marked both naive subsets, with memory CD8+ cells showing far lower diversity.

Germline V CDR1 and CDR2: SGHVS, FQNEAQ. The CDR3 has 13 residues. Points on this clonotype: Its antigen is as yet unknown.

UMI labels and 5' RACE were used to prepare the TRB cDNA libraries. Reprocessing the 5' RACE reads, TCRdb reports a single entry for every CDR3 protein and omits DNA. The data show 55,000 to 75,000 distinct CDR3 sequences, and the top ten clones hold under 0.8%. Sequencing used naive CXCR3+ CD8+ T cells from blood. Subset in this sample: CD45RO-CCR7+CD27+CD95- naive CD8+ T cells expressing CXCR3 (TNR3+). The genes are TRBV7-8 and TRBJ2-7; the TRBD1 assignment by TCRdb is unverifiable without DNA. The clonotype was recovered from a human donor in good health. Some clones in this sample may be carry-over from other donors' samples. The CDR3 protein is CASSLGQFYEQYF.